This T cell receptor beta chain was profiled in a study of blood T cell repertoires in COVID-19. Seattle enrolled patients during active infection and tracked them longitudinally. In the source study's methods: For nucleated cells, counts were estimated from reference gene primer amplification. Produced via immunoSEQ multiplex PCR; TCRdb's table is partial and in-frame only. For V, J and clone size, that table is used; D and trimming come from the DNA. The top ten hold 3.5% to 5.5% of the sample, which has 100,000 to 150,000 clones, 90% seen once. The germline V gene encodes CDR1 MNHEY and CDR2 SVGAGI. The CDR3 totals 15 residues. The ends lost 2 bases at V and 10 bases at J; junction bases unmatched: 8.

The sample taken for sequencing was peripheral blood. The V gene is TRBV6-5, the J gene TRBJ2-1; 10 nucleotides align to TRBD2. The sequence derives from a man in his 60s with COVID-19, enrolled during active disease. The CDR3 coding sequence is TGTGCCAGCAGTTACGGGCTAGCGGGAGAATTAGAGCAGTTCTTC. Translating gives CASSYGLAGELEQFF.